The 26 T cell receptor beta chains given below trace back to one sample, sequenced in a study of graft-versus-host responses after intestinal transplantation (dated by TCRdb to about 2021). The library was produced with the immunoSEQ multiplex PCR assay. TCRdb stores this immuneACCESS table with in-frame sequences only. Part of the clones is absent; in the studies checked, under half of the shortfall reflects unresolved V genes, and no reason is known for the rest. The sample contains under 80,000 clones, 92% of them found a single time. The ten largest make up under 0.85% of the sample. This specimen was PBMCs, taken 98 days after intestinal transplantation. The receptor set was obtained from a human patient who received an intestinal transplant, so some T cells may come from the graft donor.

The rearrangement uses TRBV21-1 and TRBJ1-1. TRBV21-1 is an annotated pseudogene. The CDR3 length is 16 residues. This chain's CDR3 is CASSKAQGRTNTEAFF. Written as DNA, the CDR3 is TGTGCCAGCAGCAAAGCGCAAGGCAGGACGAACACTGAAGCTTTCTTT.

Remarks on this clone: Germline is not matched at one junction end, which may reflect a read error. The rearrangement uses TRBV28 and TRBJ1-4; D is undetermined. The germline V gene encodes CDR1 MDHEN and CDR2 SYDVKM. This CDR3 has 13 residues. The CDR3 reads CASSIWVAGKPFF. The CDR3, as DNA: TGTGCCAGCAGTATCTGGGTCGCGGGAAAACCGTTTTTT.

The chain joins TRBV6-5 to TRBJ2-1, with D perhaps TRBD1 or TRBD2 (7 bases each). Trimming took 6 bases from V and 9 from J, leaving 15 bases between them. Per germline, CDR1 MNHEY and CDR2 SVGAGI. This CDR3 region has 13 residues. CDR3 bases: TGTGCCAGCAGACCCAGGGGGGGGAGTGAGCAGTTCTTC. It specifies CASRPRGGSEQFF.

The chain has TRBV27 and TRBJ1-1; D unclear. The V end lost 1 base, the J end lost 3 bases, and 12 bases lay between the germline ends. The CDR3 is made up of 15 amino acids. The germline V gene has CDR1 MNHEY and CDR2 SMNVEV (reference sequence). The DNA for the CDR3 is TGTGCCAGCAGTTTATATGGTATGGGATACACTGAAGCTTTCTTT. It specifies CASSLYGMGYTEAFF.

V is TRBV5-6 and J is TRBJ2-3; D gene uncertain. The CDR3 contains 13 residues. The germline gives CDR1 SGHDT, CDR2 YYEEEE. With 5 bases removed from V and 6 bases from J, the gap between germline ends came to 13 bases. Written as DNA, the CDR3 is TGTGCCAGCAGTCTGGCCCTCCCTGATACGCAGTATTTT. It yields the protein CASSLALPDTQYF. The full variable domain, with the rest looked up from reference TRBV5-6 and TRBJ2-3, is DAGVTQSPTHLIKTRGQQVTLRCSPKSGHDTVSWYQQALGQGPQFIFQYYEEEERQRGNFPDRFSGHQFPNYSSELNVNALLLGDSALYLCASSLALPDTQYFGPGTRLTVL.

V usage is TRBV6-1 and J usage is TRBJ2-4; D remains ambiguous. Germline V gene sequence: CDR1 MNHNS, CDR2 SASEGT. V lost 2 bases to trimming and J lost 9 bases, with 8 bases between them. This CDR3 spans 12 amino acids. CDR3 amino acids: CASSEQLGIQYF. CDR3 coding DNA: TGTGCCAGCAGTGAACAATTGGGCATTCAGTACTTC.

This chain connects TRBV4-2 to TRBJ2-6, with D tentatively TRBD1 (7 bases). This CDR3 has 16 residues. In germline, CDR1 is LGHNA, CDR2 YNFKEQ. The V and J ends lost 5 bases and 0 bases respectively, with 11 bases between them. CDR3 coding DNA: TGTGCCAGCAGCGCGGGACAGTCCTCTGGGGCCAACGTCCTGACTTTC. Translating gives CASSAGQSSGANVLTF.

The chain carries TRBV7-3 and TRBJ1-3; D gene uncertain. The CDR3 loop spans 17 amino acids. CDR1 and CDR2 (germline): SGHTA, FQGTGA. The V gene lost 1 base and the J gene lost 0 bases, with 13 bases spanning the gap. The CDR3 coding sequence is TGTGCCAGCAGCTTAAGAGGGCCAGTCAACTCTGGAAACACCATATATTTT. Translation: CASSLRGPVNSGNTIYF.

The chain joins TRBV10-3 to TRBJ1-2; a possible D gene is TRBD1 (5 bases). The germline V gene encodes CDR1 ENHRY and CDR2 SYGVKD. Trimming pared 3 bases from V and 2 bases from J, leaving 7 bases between. The CDR3 extends over 13 amino acids. The chain's CDR3 is CAISDNRNYGYTF. CDR3 nucleotides: TGTGCCATCAGTGATAACAGGAACTATGGCTACACCTTC.

The chain has TRBV7-9 and TRBJ1-4, with D perhaps matching TRBD1 (5 bases). Germline V gene data show CDR1 as SEHNR and CDR2 as FQNEAQ (reference sequence). There are 12 residues in the CDR3. V shed 1 base and J shed 8 bases, with 5 bases lying between them. The CDR3 region is CASSLGGEKLFF. CDR3 in DNA: TGTGCCAGCAGCTTAGGGGGCGAAAAACTGTTTTTT. The full variable domain, completed using reference TRBV7-9 and TRBJ1-4, is DTGVSQNPRHKITKRGQNVTFRCDPISEHNRLYWYRQTLGQGPEFLTYFQNEAQLEKSRLLSDRFSAERPKGSFSTLEIQRTEQGDSAMYLCASSLGGEKLFFGSGTQLSVL.

The rearrangement uses TRBV6-1 and TRBJ1-1; D might be TRBD1 (5 bases). Deletions cut 2 bases from V and 5 bases from J, with 15 bases between. The V gene's germline CDR1 is MNHNS and CDR2 SASEGT. This CDR3 spans 15 amino acids. The DNA of the CDR3 is TGTGCCAGCAGTGAAAGGGGCAGGGTGGGAACTGAAGCTTTCTTT. Its protein is CASSERGRVGTEAFF.

The chain has TRBV7-8 and TRBJ2-2; D gene unclear. V lost 0 bases and J 2 bases, leaving 4 bases between the germline ends. The CDR3 totals 14 residues. Germline CDR1 is SGHVS and CDR2 is FQNEAQ. The CDR3 spells CASSLAGNTGELFF. The CDR3 coding sequence is TGTGCCAGCAGCTTAGCGGGAAACACCGGGGAGCTGTTTTTT.

V usage is TRBV6-5 and J usage is TRBJ2-7; perhaps TRBD1 as D (6 bases). CDR1 and CDR2 from the germline V gene are MNHEY and SVGAGI. The CDR3 totals 14 residues. Between the trimmed V and J ends, which lost 6 bases and 1 base, there was a span of 13 bases. The CDR3, as DNA: TGTGCCAGCAGCCGGCGGCAGGGGTCCTACGAGCAGTACTTC. Translated: CASSRRQGSYEQYF.

CDR3 amino acids: CASRSGLRSSYNSPLHF. CDR3 nucleotides: TGCGCCAGCAGATCTGGGTTGAGGAGCTCCTATAATTCACCCCTCCACTTT. V usage is TRBV5-1 and J usage is TRBJ1-6; the D is unclear. Germline CDR1 and CDR2: SGHRS and YFSETQ. The CDR3 runs to 17 residues. Trimming cost V 5 bases and J 0 bases, with 15 bases left between them.

This chain uses TRBV7-2 with TRBJ1-5, with D perhaps matching TRBD1 (6 bases). The germline CDR1 and CDR2 sequences are SGHTA and FQGNSA. Trimming took 2 bases from V and 7 from J, leaving 12 bases between them. The CDR3 has 14 residues. The CDR3 sequence is CASSLIQGGQPQHF. The CDR3 DNA follows: TGTGCCAGCAGCTTAATACAGGGTGGGCAGCCCCAGCATTTT. Looking up the rest from reference TRBV7-2 and TRBJ1-5 gives the full variable domain: GAGVSQSPSNKVTEKGKDVELRCDPISGHTALYWYRQSLGQGLEFLIYFQGNSAPDKSGLPSDRFSAERTGGSVSTLTIQRTQQEDSAVYLCASSLIQGGQPQHFGDGTRLSIL.

The J gene is TRBJ2-7, the V gene TRBV21-1; TRBD1, the D gene given by the table, was not confirmed from the DNA. TRBV21-1 is a recognized pseudogene. The CDR3 length is 22 residues. CDR3 region: CASSKVGSTGTGLPPESYEQYF. The CDR3 nucleotides are TGTGCCAGCAGCAAAGTTGGGTCGACCGGGACAGGGCTACCACCCGAGTCCTACGAGCAGTACTTC.

The chain combines TRBV11-3 with TRBJ2-2; TRBD2 matches 14 bases. Germline CDR1 reads SGHNT; CDR2 reads YENEEA. The CDR3 runs to 16 residues. J gave up 6 bases and V 5 bases, and 5 bases lay outside the gene matches. In DNA form, the CDR3 reads TGTGCCAGCAGCCGGGGACTAGCGGGGGAATCCGGGGAGCTGTTTTTT. The encoded protein is CASSRGLAGESGELFF. The complete variable domain, with remaining parts taken from reference TRBV11-3 and TRBJ2-2, reads EAGVVQSPRYKIIEKKQPVAFWCNPISGHNTLYWYLQNLGQGPELLIRYENEEAVDDSQLPKDRFSAERLKGVDSTLKIQPAELGDSAVYLCASSRGLAGESGELFFGEGSRLTVL.

This clone appeared a single time. The chain has TRBV6-5 and TRBJ1-2; D may be TRBD1 (5 bases). Germline assignment: CDR1 MNHEY and CDR2 SVGAGI. V was cut by 8 bases and J by 6 bases, with 13 bases left in between. The CDR3 spans 12 residues. The CDR3 loop reads CASRFREHGYTF. The CDR3 DNA reads as TGTGCCAGCCGGTTCAGGGAGCATGGCTACACCTTC.

V gene TRBV4-2 combines with J gene TRBJ2-3; 9 bases align to TRBD1. The V gene end was trimmed by 0 bases and the J gene end by 3 bases; junction bases not matched to a gene: 4. The CDR3 runs to 16 residues. CDR1 and CDR2 from the germline V gene are LGHNA and YNFKEQ. This CDR3 reads CASSQDGQGRTDTQYF. The CDR3 nucleotides read TGTGCCAGCAGCCAAGACGGACAGGGGAGGACAGATACGCAGTATTTT.

The chain employs TRBV5-1 and TRBJ1-1; TRBD1 might be the D (5 bases). Germline V lookup: CDR1 SGHRS, CDR2 YFSETQ. V was cut by 3 bases and J by 2 bases, with 11 bases left in between. The length of the CDR3 is 14 residues. The CDR3 DNA is TGCGCCAGCAGCTGGGGACGGCTAAACACTGAAGCTTTCTTT. Its translation is CASSWGRLNTEAFF.

This chain joins TRBV11-1 and TRBJ2-5; possibly TRBD1 for D (6 bases). CDR1 is SGHAT and CDR2 is FQDESV in the germline V gene (reference sequence). The CDR3 extends over 14 amino acids. The V end was cut by 5 bases, the J end by 0 bases, with 10 bases between. As DNA, the CDR3 is TGTGCCAGCAGCGGAACAGGGAACCAAGAGACCCAGTACTTC. This translates into CASSGTGNQETQYF.

This chain joins TRBV6-5 and TRBJ2-7; 8 positions match TRBD1. The CDR3 runs 15 residues. Per germline, CDR1 MNHEY and CDR2 SVGAGI. Trimming removed 0 bases from V and 4 bases from J; junction bases left unmatched: 5. The CDR3 bases are TGTGCCAGCAGTTACTCGCTCAGGGGGCCGTACGAGCAGTACTTC. Translating it yields CASSYSLRGPYEQYF.

This rearrangement joins TRBV6-5 to TRBJ2-7; possible D gene TRBD2, 5 bases. V was shortened by 4 bases and J by 3 bases, with 7 bases between the two germline ends. Germline V gene data show CDR1 as MNHEY and CDR2 as SVGAGI. The CDR3 contains 12 residues. CDR3 bases: TGTGCCAGCAGTTTAGACTACTACGAGCAGTACTTC. Protein product: CASSLDYYEQYF.

The rearrangement uses TRBV7-2 and TRBJ2-2; D is ambiguous. The germline gives CDR1 SGHTA, CDR2 FQGNSA. This CDR3 contains 14 residues. The germline V and J ends were trimmed by 1 base and 3 bases, with 6 bases remaining between them. CDR3 region: CASSLVLYTGELFF. In nucleotides, the CDR3 is TGTGCCAGCAGCTTAGTACTTTACACCGGGGAGCTGTTTTTT.

The DNA for the CDR3 is TGCGCCAGCAGTTCCCCCGGGACAGGGCCGTACGAGCAGTACTTC. Translation: CASSSPGTGPYEQYF. The chain couples TRBV5-1 to TRBJ2-7; 9 nucleotides match TRBD1. V shed 5 bases and J 4 bases; nucleotides not matched to a gene: 10. Germline assignment: CDR1 SGHRS and CDR2 YFSETQ. The CDR3 sequence is 15 residues long.

The genes are TRBV7-6 and TRBJ2-7; the D gene is possibly TRBD2 (5 bases). The CDR3 has 14 amino acids. Trimming stripped 0 bases from V and 0 bases from J, with 6 bases between. Germline CDR1 is SGHVS and CDR2 is FNYEAQ. The CDR3 nucleotides are TGTGCCAGCAGCTTAGCCGGGGACTCCTACGAGCAGTACTTC. This translates into CASSLAGDSYEQYF.